This T cell receptor (beta chain) derives from a study of blood T cell repertoires in COVID-19. For the study at large: Sources were T cells, B-cell-depleted T cells, or PBMCs; the material itself was cDNA or gDNA.

J was trimmed by 2 bases and V by 5 bases; bases with no gene match: 11. CDR1 SGHAT and CDR2 FQDESV come from the germline V gene (reference sequence). This CDR3 is 16 amino acids long. Repertoires were generated with immunoSEQ multiplex PCR, while TCRdb's copy carries only in-frame clones and drops some. The table lists 11,000 to 15,000 clones, 81% of them singletons. Sequenced sample: peripheral blood. This receptor was identified in a human donor in a cohort sampled during active COVID-19. The chain couples TRBV11-1 to TRBJ2-5, with 7 bases matching TRBD2. CDR3 in amino acids: CASSNKPGLFQETQYF. The CDR3 DNA follows: TGTGCCAGCAGCAACAAACCGGGACTATTTCAAGAGACCCAGTACTTC.